The clone carrying this TCR beta chain was seen more than once but under ten times. What it binds is not known. A second PCR of 7 to 11 cycles used a sample-barcoded 5' primer and a J-beta primer mix. One entry per CDR3 protein, called by TCRdb with MiXCR from the 5' RACE reads. The sample lists hundreds of thousands of distinct CDR3 sequences, roughly 50% occurring once. The V gene lost 3 bases and the J gene lost 11 bases, with 19 bases spanning the gap. CDR3 size: 14 residues. Looked up from germline, CDR1 is SGHVS and CDR2 is FQNEAQ. These data belong to a study of blood T cells in healthy people across ages. Overall study findings and caveats: The unknown donor CMV status may have confounded expanded clonotype changes.

J is TRBJ2-5 and V is TRBV7-8, with D tentatively TRBD2 (6 bases). Sequencing was performed on blood. The origin of this receptor is a man aged 40-50 years in good health. CDR3 region: CASSLSGAGSEQYF. For the CDR3, the DNA is TGTGCCAGCAGCTTGTCGGGCGCCGGGAGTGAGCAGTACTTC.